Shown below are 2 T cell receptor beta chains from a single sample sequenced in a study of blood T cell repertoires in COVID-19. The method was immunoSEQ multiplex PCR; TCRdb's version includes in-frame clones alone and lacks a portion of them. The profile covers fewer than 70,000 clones, with 80% to 85% appearing a single time and approximately 20% taken by the ten largest. The source material was peripheral blood. Every receptor here comes from a man aged 25 to 40 with COVID-19, enrolled during active disease.

The V and J genes are TRBV2 and TRBJ2-3; D is possibly TRBD2 (5 bases). The germline V gene has CDR1 SNHLY and CDR2 FYNNEI. The CDR3 is made up of 11 amino acids. The V end was cut by 6 bases, the J end by 6 bases, with 7 bases between. CDR3 residues: CASRLGDTQYF. The CDR3 DNA sequence: TGTGCCAGCAGACTAGGTGATACGCAGTATTTT.

This chain uses TRBV7-9 with TRBJ2-2, with TRBD2 as a possible D gene (5 bases). The V gene lost 3 bases and the J gene lost 2 bases, with 10 bases spanning the gap. Germline CDR1 is SEHNR and CDR2 is FQNEAQ (reference sequence). CDR3 length: 15 amino acids. Written as DNA, the CDR3 is TGTGCCAGCAGCTTCAGCGGAACAAACACCGGGGAGCTGTTTTTT. Translated: CASSFSGTNTGELFF.